This TCR beta chain originates from a study of OX40 agonist ivuxolimab in advanced cancers. Across the whole study: Every 2 weeks, ivuxolimab was infused into the patients intravenously at between 0.01 and 10 mg/kg. Aged roughly 23 to 80 with a mean of roughly 63 years, they were around 79% male.

The CDR3 runs 15 residues. Trimming pared 9 bases from V and 0 bases from J, leaving 15 bases between. Per the germline V gene, CDR1 is LNHNV and CDR2 is YYDKDF (reference sequence). The study's findings and limits: There was clonal expansion of CD4+ and CD8+ blood T cells by week 6 at 0.1 to 3.0 mg/kg.

The method was immunoSEQ multiplex PCR; TCRdb's version includes in-frame clones alone and lacks a portion of them. The sample has 20,000 to 30,000 clones; 75% to 90% are singletons. With respect to this clone: Its antigen is unidentified.

The rearrangement joins TRBV15 to TRBJ1-5, with D tentatively TRBD1 (6 bases). The sequence came from an adult with an advanced solid tumor such as melanoma, head and neck, liver or kidney cancer. The material was CD4+ or CD8+ T cells sorted from blood, obtained in a trial of the OX40 agonist ivuxolimab. Here the CDR3 DNA reads TGTGCCACACGGGACACCACTTTTAGCAATCAGCCCCAGCATTTT. Protein: CATRDTTFSNQPQHF. The variable domain in full, completed from reference TRBV15 and TRBJ1-5, reads DAMVIQNPRYQVTQFGKPVTLSCSQTLNHNVMYWYQQKSSQAPKLLFHYYDKDFNNEADTPDNFQSRRPNTSFCFLDIRSPGLGDTAMYLCATRDTTFSNQPQHFGDGTRLSIL.